This TCR beta chain was captured by sequencing in a study of cytomegalovirus exposure and HLA in healthy donors. Germline V gives CDR1 SGHNT, CDR2 YYREEE (reference sequence). Trimming removed 4 bases from V and 5 bases from J, with 19 bases in between. This CDR3 has 15 amino acids. The PCR employed 60 Vbeta primers together with 13 Jbeta primers. Clones were sequenced by immunoSEQ multiplex PCR, and TCRdb holds only the in-frame ones, with some missing. The sample carries fewer than 200,000 clones, approximately 72% recorded once. This TCR was sampled from a female donor in good health and CMV-seronegative. The sequenced sample consisted of PBMCs. The gene calls are TRBV5-4 and TRBJ2-7; perhaps TRBD1 as D (6 bases). CDR3 nucleotides: TGTGCCAGCAGCGCACAGGGCCGGTACGCCCACGAGCAGTACTTC. As protein: CASSAQGRYAHEQYF.